This passage covers 14 T cell receptor beta chains from one sample sequenced in a study of blood T cell repertoires in COVID-19. Assay: immunoSEQ multiplex PCR; the TCRdb copy retains only in-frame clones and omits some. The sample holds under 250,000 clones, roughly four fifths seen once. The sequenced sample was peripheral blood. The source is a man aged 30 to 45 who had recovered from COVID-19.

V and J are TRBV28 and TRBJ2-3, with D uncertain. V lost 3 bases and J lost 0, with 7 bases in between. The CDR3 length is 14 residues. CDR1 and CDR2 (germline): MDHEN, SYDVKM. CDR3 protein: CASSFEASTDTQYF. In nucleotides, the CDR3 is TGTGCCAGCAGTTTTGAGGCGAGCACAGATACGCAGTATTTT.

The rearrangement links TRBV21-1 to TRBJ1-1; TRBD1 is the table's D call, not checked against the DNA. TRBV21-1 is termed a pseudogene. CDR3 length: 15 residues. CDR3 sequence reads: CASSKETTGYTEAFF. The CDR3 bases are TGTGCCAGCAGCAAAGAGACGACAGGGTACACTGAAGCTTTCTTT.

The genes are TRBV5-1 and TRBJ2-5; possible D gene TRBD2, 6 bases. CDR3 length: 14 residues. V lost 5 bases and J lost 4, with 15 bases in between. In germline, CDR1 is SGHRS, CDR2 YFSETQ. CDR3 protein: CASSPGTGRETQYF. The DNA for the CDR3 is TGCGCCAGCAGTCCTGGGACTGGGCGAGAGACCCAGTACTTC. The variable domain in full, completed from reference TRBV5-1 and TRBJ2-5, reads KAGVTQTPRYLIKTRGQQVTLSCSPISGHRSVSWYQQTPGQGLQFLFEYFSETQRNKGNFPGRFSGRQFSNSRSEMNVSTLELGDSALYLCASSPGTGRETQYFGPGTRLLVL.

This clone was picked up one time. The chain is built from TRBV27 and TRBJ2-3, with 8 bases aligning to TRBD2. The CDR3 length is 15 residues. Trimming removed 3 bases from V and 1 base from J; junction bases left unmatched: 3. Germline CDR1 is MNHEY and CDR2 is SMNVEV (reference sequence). The CDR3, as DNA: TGTGCCAGCAGTTTCCGCGGGGGGCGCACAGATACGCAGTATTTT. It translates to CASSFRGGRTDTQYF.

This clone was seen only a few times. The V gene is TRBV4-1, the J gene TRBJ2-1; tentatively, D is TRBD2 (5 bases). The CDR3 is made up of 16 amino acids. The germline V gene has CDR1 MGHRA and CDR2 YSYEKL. The ends were cut back, 4 bases at V and 0 bases at J, with 13 bases in the middle. The CDR3 spells CASSRTDGSSYNEQFF. The CDR3 nucleotides read TGCGCCAGCAGCCGGACTGATGGGTCCTCCTACAATGAGCAGTTCTTC.

The J gene is TRBJ1-6, the V gene TRBV6-5; D unclear. CDR1 is MNHEY and CDR2 is SVGAGI in the germline V gene. The CDR3 covers 15 residues. The V end was cut by 6 bases, the J end by 7 bases, with 16 bases between. The CDR3 nucleotides are TGTGCCAGCAGGGAGGGCCCCACGGGAAATTCACCCCTCCACTTT. The encoded protein is CASREGPTGNSPLHF.

CDR3 DNA: TGCAGCGTGGAACATGGGTGGCGGCTAAACACTGAAGCTTTCTTT. Its translation: CSVEHGWRLNTEAFF. The chain couples TRBV29-1 to TRBJ1-1; D gene ambiguous. This CDR3 contains 15 residues. Trimming removed 6 bases from V and 2 bases from J, with 19 bases in between. CDR1 and CDR2 (germline): SQVTM, ANQGSEA. Together with reference TRBV29-1 and TRBJ1-1, the CDR3 gives the full variable domain: SAVISQKPSRDICQRGTSLTIQCQVDSQVTMMFWYRQQPGQSLTLIATANQGSEATYESGFVIDKFPISRPNLTFSTLTVSNMSPEDSSIYLCSVEHGWRLNTEAFFGQGTRLTVV.

This sequence joins TRBV3-1 (or the pseudogene TRBV3-2) and TRBJ1-2; 8 nucleotides match TRBD1. CDR1 is LGHDT, CDR2 YNNKEL, per germline (reference sequence). The J segment lost 2 bases and the V segment lost 0 bases, leaving 8 bases of the junction unmatched. The CDR3 consists of 17 residues. Here the CDR3 reads CASSQEKDRELNYGYTF. The CDR3 DNA sequence: TGTGCCAGCAGCCAAGAAAAGGACAGGGAACTAAACTATGGCTACACCTTC.

This chain connects TRBV10-1 to TRBJ1-5, with a tentative D call TRBD1 (5 bases). Germline CDR1 is WNHNN and CDR2 is SYGVQD (reference sequence). CDR3 length: 14 residues. Trimming cost V 0 bases and J 2 bases, with 5 bases left between them. CDR3 loop: CASSESTGNQPQHF. The CDR3 bases are TGCGCCAGCAGTGAGTCGACAGGCAATCAGCCCCAGCATTTT.

The V gene is TRBV4-2, the J gene TRBJ1-3, with TRBD1 identical over 9 bases. The CDR3 consists of 19 residues. CDR1 is LGHNA and CDR2 is YNFKEQ in the germline V gene. With V trimmed by 3 bases and J by 0 bases, 12 bases remained unmatched. The CDR3 is CASSQAGTGILVSGNTIYF. The CDR3, as DNA: TGTGCCAGCAGCCAGGCCGGGACAGGGATCTTGGTCTCTGGAAACACCATATATTTT.

The chain combines TRBV2 with TRBJ1-2, with a weak D call TRBD1 (5 bases). With 4 bases removed from V and 6 bases from J, the gap between germline ends came to 9 bases. Per the germline V gene, CDR1 is SNHLY and CDR2 is FYNNEI. This CDR3 has 12 amino acids. The CDR3 DNA follows: TGTGCCAGCAGTGCGCAGGGTCATGGCTACACCTTC. This codes for CASSAQGHGYTF.

V usage is TRBV3-1 (or the pseudogene TRBV3-2) and J usage is TRBJ2-5; 8 bases agree with TRBD2. Germline CDR1 is LGHDT and CDR2 is YNNKEL (reference sequence). Trimming cost V 4 bases and J 7 bases; bases outside gene matches: 5. This CDR3 has 13 amino acids. The CDR3 region is CASSRGLVGTQYF. The CDR3 DNA follows: TGTGCCAGCAGCCGGGGACTAGTGGGGACCCAGTACTTC.

This chain joins TRBV27 and TRBJ1-3; no definite D call. The CDR3 totals 15 residues. Trimming removed 5 bases at V and 0 bases at J, with 11 bases between. Germline V gives CDR1 MNHEY, CDR2 SMNVEV (reference sequence). Here the CDR3 reads CASSPLSPSGNTIYF. CDR3 nucleotide sequence: TGTGCCAGCAGTCCCCTAAGCCCCTCTGGAAACACCATATATTTT.

The chain uses TRBV7-2 and TRBJ1-1; no firm D call. Trimming shortened V by 3 bases and J by 3 bases, and 11 bases separated the two germline ends. From germline, CDR1 is SGHTA and CDR2 FQGNSA. The CDR3 extends over 14 amino acids. In nucleotides, the CDR3 is TGTGCCAGCAGCTTCCGGGGTCTTGACACTGAAGCTTTCTTT. Encoded protein: CASSFRGLDTEAFF.